Sequencing of this T cell receptor (beta chain) was carried out in a study of cytomegalovirus exposure and HLA in healthy donors. The study's findings and limits: The study designated 150 or so TCR beta chains cytomegalovirus-associated. Reports showed the classifier diagnosing cytomegalovirus status with high specificity and sensitivity. Within an earlier analysis, most TCR beta V segments proved productive either about 90% or about 30% of the time.

For this clone: The antigen is not known.

Healthy bone marrow donors made up the donor group. PCR primers comprised 60 Vbeta and 13 Jbeta primers. Libraries were prepared by immunoSEQ multiplex PCR; TCRdb keeps only in-frame clonotypes and omits some of them. The sample includes about 160,000 clones, around three quarters of them seen just once. V was cut by 2 bases and J by 0 bases, with 9 bases left in between. The CDR3 is 15 amino acids. Looked up from germline, CDR1 is SGHTS and CDR2 is YDEGEE. This clonotype was obtained from a woman in her thirties or forties in good health and CMV-seronegative. V and J are TRBV5-8 and TRBJ1-3, with D hard to call. Sequencing input: PBMCs. The CDR3 nucleotides are TGTGCCAGCAGCTTTCTGGGGAGCTCTGGAAACACCATATATTTT. This codes for CASSFLGSSGNTIYF.